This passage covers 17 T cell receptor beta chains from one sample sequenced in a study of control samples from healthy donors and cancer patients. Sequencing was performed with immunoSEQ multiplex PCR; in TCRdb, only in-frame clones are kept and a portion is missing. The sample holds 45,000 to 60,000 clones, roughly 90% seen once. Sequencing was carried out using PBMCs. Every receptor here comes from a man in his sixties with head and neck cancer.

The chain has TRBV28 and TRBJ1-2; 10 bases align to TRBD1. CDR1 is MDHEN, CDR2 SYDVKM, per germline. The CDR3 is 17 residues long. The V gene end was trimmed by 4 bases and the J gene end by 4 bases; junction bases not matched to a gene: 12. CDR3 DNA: TGTGCCAGCAGTTCCCGGCTGGGGGACAGGGGCGTCTATGGCTACACCTTC. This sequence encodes CASSSRLGDRGVYGYTF.

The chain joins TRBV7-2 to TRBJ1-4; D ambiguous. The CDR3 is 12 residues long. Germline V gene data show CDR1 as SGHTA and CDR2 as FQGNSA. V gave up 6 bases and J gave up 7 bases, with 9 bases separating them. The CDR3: CASRRAGEKLFF. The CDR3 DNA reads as TGTGCCAGCAGGAGGGCCGGTGAAAAACTGTTTTTT.

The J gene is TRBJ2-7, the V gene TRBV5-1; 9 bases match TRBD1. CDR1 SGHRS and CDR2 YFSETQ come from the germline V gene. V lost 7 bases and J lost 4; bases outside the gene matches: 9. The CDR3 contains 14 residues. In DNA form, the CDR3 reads TGCGCCAGCCCCCCAGGGACAGGGAGATACGAGCAGTACTTC. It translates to CASPPGTGRYEQYF.

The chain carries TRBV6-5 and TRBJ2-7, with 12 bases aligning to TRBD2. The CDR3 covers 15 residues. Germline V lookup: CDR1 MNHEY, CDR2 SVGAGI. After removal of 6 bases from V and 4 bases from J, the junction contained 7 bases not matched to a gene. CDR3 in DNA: TGTGCCAGCAGACTCGGACTAGCGGGAATATACGAGCAGTACTTC. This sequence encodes CASRLGLAGIYEQYF.

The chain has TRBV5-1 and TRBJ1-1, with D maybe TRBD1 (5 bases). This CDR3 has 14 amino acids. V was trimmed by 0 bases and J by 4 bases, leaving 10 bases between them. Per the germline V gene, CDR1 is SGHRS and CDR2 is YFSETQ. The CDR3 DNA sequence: TGCGCCAGCAGCTTGGATTCGAGGGGCACTGAAGCTTTCTTT. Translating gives CASSLDSRGTEAFF. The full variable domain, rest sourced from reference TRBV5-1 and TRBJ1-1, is KAGVTQTPRYLIKTRGQQVTLSCSPISGHRSVSWYQQTPGQGLQFLFEYFSETQRNKGNFPGRFSGRQFSNSRSEMNVSTLELGDSALYLCASSLDSRGTEAFFGQGTRLTVV.

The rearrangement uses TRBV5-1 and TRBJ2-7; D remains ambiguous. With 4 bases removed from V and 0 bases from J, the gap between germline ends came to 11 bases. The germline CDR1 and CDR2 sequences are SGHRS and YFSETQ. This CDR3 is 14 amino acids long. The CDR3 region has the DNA TGCGCCAGCAGCCATACAGATTCCTCCTACGAGCAGTACTTC. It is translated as CASSHTDSSYEQYF.

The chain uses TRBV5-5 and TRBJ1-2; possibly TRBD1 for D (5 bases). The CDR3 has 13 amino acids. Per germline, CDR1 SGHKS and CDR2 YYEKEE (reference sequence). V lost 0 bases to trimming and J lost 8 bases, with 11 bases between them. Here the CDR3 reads CASSLDRFGGYTF. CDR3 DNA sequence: TGTGCCAGCAGCTTGGACAGGTTCGGGGGCTACACCTTC.

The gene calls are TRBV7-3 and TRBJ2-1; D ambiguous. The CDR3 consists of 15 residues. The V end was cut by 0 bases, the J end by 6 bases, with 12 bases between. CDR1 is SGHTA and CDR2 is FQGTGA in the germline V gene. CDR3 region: CASSLTYGPGNEQFF. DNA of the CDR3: TGTGCCAGCAGCTTAACGTATGGACCCGGCAATGAGCAGTTCTTC.

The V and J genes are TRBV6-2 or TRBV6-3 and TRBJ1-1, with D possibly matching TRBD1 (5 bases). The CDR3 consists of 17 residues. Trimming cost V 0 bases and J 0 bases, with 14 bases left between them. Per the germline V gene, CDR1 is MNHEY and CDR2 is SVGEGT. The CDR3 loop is CASSYSSNKGLNTEAFF. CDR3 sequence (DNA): TGTGCCAGCAGTTACTCGAGTAATAAGGGGCTGAACACTGAAGCTTTCTTT.

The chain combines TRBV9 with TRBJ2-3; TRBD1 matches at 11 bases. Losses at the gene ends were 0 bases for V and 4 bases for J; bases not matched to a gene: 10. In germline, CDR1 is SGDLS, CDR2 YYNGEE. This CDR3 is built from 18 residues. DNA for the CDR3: TGTGCCAGCAGCGTAGGGCAAGGGACAGGGGGACATTCAGATACGCAGTATTTT. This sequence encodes CASSVGQGTGGHSDTQYF. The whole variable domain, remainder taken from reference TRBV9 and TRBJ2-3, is DSGVTQTPKHLITATGQRVTLRCSPRSGDLSVYWYQQSLDQGLQFLIQYYNGEERAKGNILERFSAQQFPDLHSELNLSSLELGDSALYFCASSVGQGTGGHSDTQYFGPGTRLTVL.

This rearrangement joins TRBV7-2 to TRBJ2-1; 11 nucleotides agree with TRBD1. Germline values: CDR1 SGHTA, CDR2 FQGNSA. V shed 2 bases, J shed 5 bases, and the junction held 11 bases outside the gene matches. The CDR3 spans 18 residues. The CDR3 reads CASSLSHPPGQGDNEQFF. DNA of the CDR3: TGTGCCAGCAGCTTATCCCACCCCCCGGGACAGGGGGACAATGAGCAGTTCTTC.

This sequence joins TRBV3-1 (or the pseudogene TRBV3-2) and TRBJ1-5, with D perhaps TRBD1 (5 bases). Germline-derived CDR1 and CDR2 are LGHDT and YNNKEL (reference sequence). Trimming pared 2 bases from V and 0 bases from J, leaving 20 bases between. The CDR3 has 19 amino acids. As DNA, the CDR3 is TGTGCCAGCAGCCAATGTGACCGCTCAAAGGGGTATAGCAATCAGCCCCAGCATTTT. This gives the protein CASSQCDRSKGYSNQPQHF.

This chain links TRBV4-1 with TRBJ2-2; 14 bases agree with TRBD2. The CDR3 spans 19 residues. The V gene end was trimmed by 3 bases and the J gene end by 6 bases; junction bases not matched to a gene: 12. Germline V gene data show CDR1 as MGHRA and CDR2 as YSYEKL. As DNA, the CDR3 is TGCGCCAGCAGCCAGGCCGGACTAGCGGGGGGTTTCACCCCCGGGGAGCTGTTTTTT. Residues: CASSQAGLAGGFTPGELFF.

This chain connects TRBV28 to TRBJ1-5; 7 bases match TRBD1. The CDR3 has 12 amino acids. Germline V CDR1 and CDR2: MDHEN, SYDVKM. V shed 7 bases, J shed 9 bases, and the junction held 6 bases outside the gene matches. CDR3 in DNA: TGTGCCAGCACCGACCGACAGGGGCCCCAGCATTTT. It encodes CASTDRQGPQHF.

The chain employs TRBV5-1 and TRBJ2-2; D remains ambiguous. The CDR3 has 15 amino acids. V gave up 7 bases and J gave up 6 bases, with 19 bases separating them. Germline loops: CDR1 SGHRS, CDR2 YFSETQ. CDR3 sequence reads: CASRISQGTPGELFF. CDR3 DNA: TGCGCCAGCCGTATTTCCCAAGGAACTCCCGGGGAGCTGTTTTTT.

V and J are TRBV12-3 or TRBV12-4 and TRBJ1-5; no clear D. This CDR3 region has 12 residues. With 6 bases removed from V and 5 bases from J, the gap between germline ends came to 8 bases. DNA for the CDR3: TGTGCCAGCAGGCTAAGGGATCAGCCCCAGCATTTT. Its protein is CASRLRDQPQHF.

CDR3 residues: CASSSHGYNYGYTF. CDR3 nucleotide sequence: TGTGCCAGCAGCTCGCACGGGTACAACTATGGCTACACCTTC. The genes are TRBV13 and TRBJ1-2; D call uncertain. Germline-derived CDR1 and CDR2 are PRHDT and FYEKMQ (reference sequence). This CDR3 has 14 amino acids. V was shortened by 4 bases and J by 2 bases, with 11 bases between the two germline ends.